The 5 T cell receptor beta chains below all came from one sample that was sequenced in a study of T cell responses to AZD1222 COVID-19 vaccine. Only in-frame clones appear in the TCRdb table, and some are missing; sequencing was by immunoSEQ multiplex PCR. This sample has more than 90,000 clones, with approximately 90% found just once. Sequencing was performed on peripheral blood, taken 28 days after the second AZD1222 dose. These receptor sequences come from an adult who received the AZD1222 COVID-19 vaccine.

The gene calls are TRBV9 and TRBJ1-4; TRBD1 might be the D (6 bases). V was cut by 4 bases and J by 7 bases, with 14 bases left in between. There are 14 residues in the CDR3. Germline assignment: CDR1 SGDLS and CDR2 YYNGEE. CDR3 DNA: TGTGCCAGCAGCCAGGGGACCGGAGGTGAAAAACTGTTTTTT. Its protein is CASSQGTGGEKLFF.

This clone was observed a single time. This chain uses TRBV4-2 with TRBJ1-2; D gene ambiguous. Germline V gives CDR1 LGHNA, CDR2 YNFKEQ. The CDR3 runs 16 residues. V was shortened by 4 bases and J by 0 bases, with 15 bases between the two germline ends. Here the CDR3 DNA reads TGTGCCAGCAGCCTGCGAGAGGGATCCGCTAACTATGGCTACACCTTC. Translating gives CASSLREGSANYGYTF.

The genes are TRBV10-3 and TRBJ1-1; the D is unclear. V was pared by 5 bases and J by 4 bases, with 8 bases between. Germline assignment: CDR1 ENHRY and CDR2 SYGVKD. CDR3 length: 12 amino acids. CDR3 loop: CAISHRGTEAFF. Here the CDR3 DNA reads TGTGCCATCAGTCATCGGGGCACTGAAGCTTTCTTT.

In the case of this clone: At one end the junction does not follow the germline gene, possibly because of a read error. This chain uses TRBV7-7 with TRBJ2-5; 9 nucleotides agree with TRBD2. CDR3 length: 14 amino acids. Per the germline V gene, CDR1 is SSHAT and CDR2 is FNYEAQ (reference sequence). The CDR3 coding sequence is TGTGCTAGCAGCTTAGCGGGAGCGGGTGAGACCCAGTACTTC. Its translation: CASSLAGAGETQYF.

J is TRBJ2-1 and V is TRBV5-6, with D tentatively TRBD2 (6 bases). The ends were cut back, 4 bases at V and 2 bases at J, with 22 bases in the middle. Germline loops: CDR1 SGHDT, CDR2 YYEEEE. The CDR3 loop spans 18 amino acids. The CDR3 bases are TGTGCCAGCAGCCCTCTTCGGTATCAAGCGGGTCCCTACAATGAGCAGTTCTTC. Translating gives CASSPLRYQAGPYNEQFF.